Following are 2 T cell receptor beta chains from one sample sequenced in a study of read filtering for tumor transcriptome and immune sequencing. From approximately 400 ng of RNA, a library with molecular barcoded alpha/delta and beta/gamma adaptors was made. TCRdb ran MiXCR on the reads and lists one entry per CDR3 protein. The sample has about 40,000 distinct CDR3 sequences, about an eighth seen once; the top ten hold 30% to 40%. The sequenced sample was a population of CD138-negative cells sorted from bone marrow. The receptors derive from a donor aged 40 or over with multiple myeloma.

At least ten counts were recorded for this clonotype. The J gene is TRBJ2-2, the V gene TRBV11-2, with D possibly called TRBD1 or TRBD2 (5 bases each). Trimming pared 10 bases from V and 0 bases from J, leaving 15 bases between. The CDR3 extends over 15 amino acids. Germline V gene lookup returns CDR1 SGHAT and CDR2 FQNNGV. The CDR3 DNA reads TGTGCCACGGGGACGGGGACCTCGAACACCGGGGAGCTGTTTTTT. This sequence encodes CATGTGTSNTGELFF.

This clonotype was seen a handful of times. An end of the junction differs from the germline gene, which may be a read error. The DNA for the CDR3 is TGTGCCAGCAGCCCCGGGACAGTCAAAAACACTCAGTACTTC. Protein product: CASSPGTVKNTQYF. This chain links TRBV11-2 with TRBJ2-4; 7 bases align to TRBD1. The germline V gene has CDR1 SGHAT and CDR2 FQNNGV. This CDR3 is built from 14 residues.